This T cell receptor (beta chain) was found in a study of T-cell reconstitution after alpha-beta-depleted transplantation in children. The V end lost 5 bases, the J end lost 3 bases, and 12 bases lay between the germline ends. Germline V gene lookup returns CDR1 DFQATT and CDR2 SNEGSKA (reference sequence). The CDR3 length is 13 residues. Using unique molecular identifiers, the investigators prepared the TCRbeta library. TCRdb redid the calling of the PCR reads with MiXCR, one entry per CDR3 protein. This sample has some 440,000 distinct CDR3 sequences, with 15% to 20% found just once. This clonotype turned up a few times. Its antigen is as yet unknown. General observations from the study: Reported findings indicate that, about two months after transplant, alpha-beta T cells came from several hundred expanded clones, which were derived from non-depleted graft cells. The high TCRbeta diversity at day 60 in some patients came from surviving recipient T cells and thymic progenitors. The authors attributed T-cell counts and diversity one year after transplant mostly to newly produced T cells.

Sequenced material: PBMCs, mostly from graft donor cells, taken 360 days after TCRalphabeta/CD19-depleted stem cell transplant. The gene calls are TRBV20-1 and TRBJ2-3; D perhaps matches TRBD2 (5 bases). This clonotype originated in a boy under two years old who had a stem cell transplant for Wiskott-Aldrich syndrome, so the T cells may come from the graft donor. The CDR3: CSARPLATDTQYF. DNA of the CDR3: TGCAGTGCTCGCCCCCTAGCAACAGATACGCAGTATTTT.